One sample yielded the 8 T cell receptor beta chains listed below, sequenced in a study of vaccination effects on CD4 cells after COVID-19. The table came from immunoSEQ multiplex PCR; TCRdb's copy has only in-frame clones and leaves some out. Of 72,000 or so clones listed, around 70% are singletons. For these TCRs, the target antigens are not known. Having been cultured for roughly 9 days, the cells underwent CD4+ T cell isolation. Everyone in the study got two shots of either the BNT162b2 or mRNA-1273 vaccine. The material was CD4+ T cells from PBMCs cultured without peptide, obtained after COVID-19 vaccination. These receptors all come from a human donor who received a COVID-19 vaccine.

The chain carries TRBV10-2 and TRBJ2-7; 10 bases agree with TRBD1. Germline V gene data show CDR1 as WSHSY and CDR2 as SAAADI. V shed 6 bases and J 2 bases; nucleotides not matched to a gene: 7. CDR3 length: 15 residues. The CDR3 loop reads CASRSDRGATYEQYV. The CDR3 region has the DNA TGCGCCAGCAGGTCGGACAGGGGGGCAACCTACGAGCAGTACGTC.

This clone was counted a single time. In nucleotides, the CDR3 is TGTGCCAGCAGCTTAGTCCACAGGGGTCGCACCGGGGAGCTGTTTTTT. Translation gives CASSLVHRGRTGELFF. This sequence joins TRBV11-2 and TRBJ2-2; TRBD1 matches at 7 bases. Germline CDR1 and CDR2: SGHAT and FQNNGV. V dropped 1 base and J dropped 4; count of bases not matched to a gene: 6. The CDR3 is 16 residues long.

CDR3 nucleotide sequence: TGTGCCAGCAGCCCACCCGGGACGGTAGCCAAAAACATTCAGTACTTC. Translating gives CASSPPGTVAKNIQYF. J is TRBJ2-4 and V is TRBV5-6; either TRBD1 or TRBD2 may fit D (5 bases each). Trimming shortened V by 4 bases and J by 0 bases, and 14 bases separated the two germline ends. Germline V CDR1 and CDR2: SGHDT, YYEEEE. The CDR3 length is 16 residues.

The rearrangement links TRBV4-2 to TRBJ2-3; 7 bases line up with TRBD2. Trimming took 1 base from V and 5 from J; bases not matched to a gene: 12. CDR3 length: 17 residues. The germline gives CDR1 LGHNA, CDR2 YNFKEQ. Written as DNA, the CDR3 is TGTGCCAGCAGCCAAGGGGTTACTGGGGGGGTCCAAGATACGCAGTATTTT. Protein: CASSQGVTGGVQDTQYF.

Written as DNA, the CDR3 is TGCAGCGCTATAGCGGGGAGCCAAGAGACCCAGTACTTC. This translates into CSAIAGSQETQYF. J is TRBJ2-5 and V is TRBV29-1; 8 nucleotides line up with TRBD2. The CDR3 runs to 13 residues. Germline CDR1 reads SQVTM; CDR2 reads ANQGSEA. Trimming took 7 bases from V and 1 from J; bases not matched to a gene: 5.

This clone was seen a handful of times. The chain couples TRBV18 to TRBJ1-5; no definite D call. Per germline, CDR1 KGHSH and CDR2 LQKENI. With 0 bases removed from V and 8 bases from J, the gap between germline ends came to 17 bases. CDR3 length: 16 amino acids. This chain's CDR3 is CASSPPLAAPGEPQHF. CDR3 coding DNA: TGTGCCAGCTCACCACCGTTAGCAGCCCCGGGTGAGCCCCAGCATTTT.

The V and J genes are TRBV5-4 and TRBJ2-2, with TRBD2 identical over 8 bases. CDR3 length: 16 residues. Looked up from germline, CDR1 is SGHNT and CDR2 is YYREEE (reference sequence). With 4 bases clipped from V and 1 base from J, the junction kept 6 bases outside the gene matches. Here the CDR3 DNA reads TGTGCCAGCAGCCCCGGGGGGGCGCGGAACACCGGGGAGCTGTTTTTT. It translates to CASSPGGARNTGELFF.

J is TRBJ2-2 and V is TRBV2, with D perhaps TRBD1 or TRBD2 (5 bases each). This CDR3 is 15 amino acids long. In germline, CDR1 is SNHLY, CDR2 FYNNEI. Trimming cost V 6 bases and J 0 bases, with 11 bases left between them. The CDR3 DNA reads TGTGCCAGCAGGGGGCTGGGGGCGAACACCGGGGAGCTGTTTTTT. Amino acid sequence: CASRGLGANTGELFF.